This T cell receptor (beta chain) appears in the sequencing data of a study of cytomegalovirus exposure and HLA in healthy donors. In the study overall: Earlier findings included some 120 million unique TCR beta sequences obtained from about 179 million T cells.

This CDR3 has 16 amino acids. The germline CDR1 and CDR2 sequences are KGHSH and LQKENI. Trimming cost V 6 bases and J 2 bases, with 17 bases left between them. The study ran its PCR with 60 Vbeta and 13 Jbeta primers. Some clones are missing from TCRdb's copy, which holds only in-frame ones; the method was immunoSEQ multiplex PCR. The table has fewer than 200,000 clones, around four fifths seen once. This sequence joins TRBV18 and TRBJ1-5; weak D call: TRBD1 (6 bases). The TCR comes from a male donor in good health and CMV-seropositive. The specimen was PBMCs. In nucleotides, the CDR3 is TGTGCCAGCTCCCTCGGGGCCAGGGGAGGCAATCAGCCCCAGCATTTT. Translating gives CASSLGARGGNQPQHF.